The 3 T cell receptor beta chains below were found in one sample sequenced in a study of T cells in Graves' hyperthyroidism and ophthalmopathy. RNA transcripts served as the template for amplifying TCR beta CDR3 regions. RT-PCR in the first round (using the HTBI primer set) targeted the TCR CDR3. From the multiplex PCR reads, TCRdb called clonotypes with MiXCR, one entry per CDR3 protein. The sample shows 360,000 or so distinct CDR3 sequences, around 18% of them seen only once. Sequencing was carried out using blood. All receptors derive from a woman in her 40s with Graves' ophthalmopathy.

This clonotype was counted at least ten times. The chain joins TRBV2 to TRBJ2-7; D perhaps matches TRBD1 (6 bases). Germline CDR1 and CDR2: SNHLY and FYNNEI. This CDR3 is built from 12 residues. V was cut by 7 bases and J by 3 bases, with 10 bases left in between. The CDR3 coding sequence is TGTGCCAGCACGGGACAAGTCTACGAGCAGTACTTC. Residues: CASTGQVYEQYF.

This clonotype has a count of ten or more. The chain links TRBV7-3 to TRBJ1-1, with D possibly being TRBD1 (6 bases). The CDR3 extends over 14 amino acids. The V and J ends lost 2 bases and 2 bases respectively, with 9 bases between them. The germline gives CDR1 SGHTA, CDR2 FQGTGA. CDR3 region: CASSLLGGNTEAFF. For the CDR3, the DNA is TGTGCCAGCAGCTTATTAGGGGGTAACACTGAAGCTTTCTTT. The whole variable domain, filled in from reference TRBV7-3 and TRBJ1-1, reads GAGVSQTPSNKVTEKGKYVELRCDPISGHTALYWYRQSLGQGPEFLIYFQGTGAADDSGLPNDRFFAVRPEGSVSTLKIQRTERGDSAVYLCASSLLGGNTEAFFGQGTRLTVV.

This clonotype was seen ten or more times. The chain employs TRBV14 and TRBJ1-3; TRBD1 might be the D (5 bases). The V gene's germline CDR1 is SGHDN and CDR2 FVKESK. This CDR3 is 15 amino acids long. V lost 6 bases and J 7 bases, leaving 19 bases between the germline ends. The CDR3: CASSPTILRGNTIYF. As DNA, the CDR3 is TGTGCCAGCAGTCCGACTATATTAAGGGGCAACACCATATATTTT.